This TCR beta chain was identified in a study of blood T cell repertoires in COVID-19. TCRdb keeps only in-frame clones here, not all; method: immunoSEQ multiplex PCR. The table records 80,000 to 95,000 clones, 65% to 85% of them present only once. The germline gives CDR1 SGHTS, CDR2 YDEGEE. The CDR3 is 12 residues long. V shed 4 bases, J shed 8 bases, and the junction held 5 bases outside the gene matches. This TCR came from a man older than 75 with active or convalescent COVID-19. Sequencing was done on a sample of peripheral blood. The chain carries TRBV5-8 and TRBJ1-2; 7 nucleotides line up with TRBD1. In DNA, the CDR3 is TGTGCCAGCAGCCTGTGGGACAGAGGCTACACCTTC. Translated: CASSLWDRGYTF.